The 12 T cell receptor beta chains given below trace back to one sample, sequenced in a study of radiotherapy plus CTLA-4 blockade in lung cancer (dated by TCRdb to 2017 to 2018). Library method: the immunoSEQ multiplex PCR assay. TCRdb obtained this table from immuneACCESS and retained in-frame rearrangements with V and J assigned. These tables miss some clones; where compared with another copy, unresolved V genes account for less than half of the shortfall, and the remainder is unexplained. The sample records roughly 73,000 clones, roughly 84% of which are singletons. The top ten hold 40% of the sample. The material was peripheral blood, obtained from a patient treated with radiotherapy plus ipilimumab. The receptors were sampled from a human donor with non-small cell lung cancer that progressed on radiotherapy plus ipilimumab.

V gene TRBV5-1 combines with J gene TRBJ1-4, with no clear D. The CDR3 extends over 15 amino acids. CDR1 is SGHRS, CDR2 YFSETQ, per germline. Trimming pared 2 bases from V and 3 bases from J, leaving 11 bases between. The chain's CDR3 is CASSFDGRSNEKLFF. The CDR3, as DNA: TGCGCCAGCAGCTTTGACGGAAGATCTAATGAAAAACTGTTTTTT. Looking up the rest from reference TRBV5-1 and TRBJ1-4 gives the full variable domain: KAGVTQTPRYLIKTRGQQVTLSCSPISGHRSVSWYQQTPGQGLQFLFEYFSETQRNKGNFPGRFSGRQFSNSRSEMNVSTLELGDSALYLCASSFDGRSNEKLFFGSGTQLSVL.

The chain joins TRBV27 to TRBJ2-7; no definite D call. Germline values: CDR1 MNHEY, CDR2 SMNVEV (reference sequence). The CDR3 length is 15 residues. The germline V and J ends were trimmed by 5 bases and 3 bases, with 17 bases remaining between them. This CDR3 is CASSPPLQRGYEQYV. CDR3 nucleotides: TGTGCCAGCAGTCCCCCCTTGCAGAGAGGCTACGAGCAGTACGTC.

The rearrangement joins TRBV20-1 to TRBJ2-1, with D possibly matching TRBD2 (5 bases). This CDR3 comprises 11 residues. Trimming shortened V by 5 bases and J by 5 bases, and 7 bases separated the two germline ends. CDR1 is DFQATT and CDR2 is SNEGSKA in the germline V gene (reference sequence). CDR3 residues: CSARADNEQFF. The CDR3 DNA reads as TGCAGTGCTCGAGCGGACAATGAGCAGTTCTTC.

This chain joins TRBV5-1 and TRBJ1-1; D not certain. CDR1 is SGHRS and CDR2 is YFSETQ in the germline V gene. Between the trimmed V and J ends, which lost 4 bases and 3 bases, there was a span of 16 bases. CDR3 length: 15 residues. CDR3 protein: CASSLWRVGDTEAFF. CDR3 coding DNA: TGCGCCAGCAGCCTGTGGAGGGTCGGGGACACTGAAGCTTTCTTT.

The gene calls are TRBV9 and TRBJ2-1, with 10 bases identical to TRBD2. V lost 0 bases to trimming and J lost 10 bases; unmatched junction nucleotides: 13. Germline V CDR1 and CDR2: SGDLS, YYNGEE. The CDR3 is 17 residues long. The CDR3 DNA reads TGTGCCAGCAGCGTAGCTCCGGGCGGACTAGCGGCTGGAGAGCAGTTCTTC. It encodes CASSVAPGGLAAGEQFF.

V and J are TRBV25-1 and TRBJ2-2, with a possible D match to TRBD1 (6 bases). Germline CDR1 MGHDK, CDR2 SYGVNS. The CDR3 sequence is 13 residues long. V lost 11 bases to trimming and J lost 5 bases, with 15 bases between them. In DNA, the CDR3 is TGTGCCGTCACAGGGCTATATACCGGGGAGCTGTTTTTT. Its protein is CAVTGLYTGELFF.

This chain connects TRBV5-1 to TRBJ2-3, with a tentative D call TRBD1 (5 bases). Germline CDR1 is SGHRS and CDR2 is YFSETQ. Trimming pared 2 bases from V and 6 bases from J, leaving 13 bases between. The CDR3 is 14 residues long. For the CDR3, the DNA is TGCGCCAGCAGCTTTAAGGGGTTAGCTGATACGCAGTATTTT. Translation: CASSFKGLADTQYF.

This clone was picked up a small number of times. The V and J genes are TRBV19 and TRBJ1-5; D is unclear. The germline gives CDR1 LNHDA, CDR2 SQIVND (reference sequence). The CDR3 covers 15 residues. The ends were cut back, 7 bases at V and 0 bases at J, with 13 bases in the middle. CDR3 protein: CASKTGRFSNQPQHF. The CDR3, as DNA: TGTGCCAGTAAGACCGGACGTTTTAGCAATCAGCCCCAGCATTTT.

V and J are TRBV10-1 and TRBJ1-1, with D unclear. The CDR3 runs to 13 residues. Trimming stripped 6 bases from V and 0 bases from J, with 8 bases between. CDR1 is WNHNN and CDR2 is SYGVQD in the germline V gene (reference sequence). DNA for the CDR3: TGCGCCAGCAGAGAACACGTGAACACTGAAGCTTTCTTT. Translation: CASREHVNTEAFF.

This clone has a handful of counts. The chain recombines TRBV5-1 with TRBJ2-1; 13 bases line up with TRBD2. Trimming removed 4 bases from V and 9 bases from J; junction bases left unmatched: 7. This CDR3 has 15 amino acids. Germline V gives CDR1 SGHRS, CDR2 YFSETQ. In DNA form, the CDR3 reads TGCGCCAGCAGCCTGGGACTAGCGGGATACTCTGAGCAGTTCTTC. This translates into CASSLGLAGYSEQFF.

This clone was found a few times. V and J are TRBV19 and TRBJ2-1; 9 nucleotides align to TRBD2. This CDR3 comprises 15 residues. Trimming cost V 10 bases and J 10 bases; bases outside gene matches: 17. Per the germline V gene, CDR1 is LNHDA and CDR2 is SQIVND (reference sequence). In DNA, the CDR3 is TGTGCCACCGCCCCCCTTAGCGGGGGCTTCGGGGAGCAGTTCTTC. Amino acid sequence: CATAPLSGGFGEQFF.

The chain carries TRBV7-3 and TRBJ1-1; D not resolved. There are 11 residues in the CDR3. Germline CDR1 reads SGHTA; CDR2 reads FQGTGA. Between the trimmed V and J ends, which lost 1 base and 4 bases, there was a span of 1 base. This CDR3 is CASSLSTEAFF. DNA of the CDR3: TGTGCCAGCAGCTTAAGCACTGAAGCTTTCTTT.